The rows below give T cell receptor beta chains drawn from one sample of a study of T cells after yellow fever vaccination. MiXCR, run by TCRdb on the 5' RACE reads, gives a single entry per CDR3 protein. The table has under 600,000 distinct CDR3 sequences, about a fifth seen once. Here the sequenced sample was PBMCs, taken 20 to 25 days after the first yellow fever vaccination. The receptor source for this set is a man between 18 and 29 years old who received the YFV17D yellow fever vaccine. CDR3s leave out the opening cysteine and the closing phenylalanine or tryptophan. Part of the rows lack a size; the others show once, few, many or a class for expanded clones.

v_call clone_size cdr3_aa
TRBV4-3 few ASSQDWSSYEQY
TRBV12-3/TRBV12-4 few ASSRPADTQY
TRBV5-6 once ASTGQYQETQY
TRBV4-3 . ASSQVPQQGYEQY
TRBV2 . ASSDRAGGAEAF
TRBV3-1 . ASSLAGDIQY
TRBV9 . ASSPEVVPGADTEAF
TRBV5-5 many ASWSGGQGLKETQY
TRBV20-1 . SASLQSSYEQY
TRBV4-3 . ASSQDGRQSPTNEKLF
TRBV20-1 . SASPRGGVETQY
TRBV12-5 few ASAFMNTEAF
TRBV7-2 . ASSLALWGNEQF
TRBV12-3/TRBV12-4 few ASSPTVSYNEQF
TRBV12-3/TRBV12-4 . ASSLSDSNTEAF
TRBV2 . ASSDRALNIQY
TRBV4-2 . ASSQDPGGQGDTQY
TRBV7-9 few ASSRRDGGPYNEQF
TRBV20-1 few SAPGAPYNEQF
TRBV20-1 . SASPFVTGNTIY
TRBV19 few ASSGTPEGTEAF
TRBV7-2 few ASSIFHLAGELF
TRBV5-1 few ASSLRTALPGTKETQY
TRBV3-1 . ASSRRPLGYGYT
TRBV7-2 . ASRSSGGTNTGELF
TRBV29-1 . SVEEGGSDTEAF
TRBV12-3/TRBV12-4 few ASSEGSTGELF
TRBV7-6 once ASSLVRAGVYTGELF
TRBV6-2/TRBV6-3 few ASIQQGSNQPQH
TRBV4-1 few ASKFDRDSYNEQF
TRBV20-1 . SASKKGGHYNEQF
TRBV20-1 few SATSLGSYNSPLH
TRBV11-2 . ASSPPPFRDRYQETQY
TRBV12-3/TRBV12-4 . ASRTGPLILNYGYT
TRBV19 many ASSPEPLAGGINEQF
TRBV5-4 . ASRGSGSVPGLNTEAF
TRBV5-1 few ASSFWTGTGQPQH
TRBV6-1 . ASSEGTSSGANVLT
TRBV7-9 . ASSASTGFLETQY
TRBV4-2 few ASSQEGTATDTQY
TRBV20-1 few SASDGNTIY
TRBV9 . ASSDRRGSPELNEQF
TRBV5-1 few ASSFGASGNNEQF
TRBV19 few ASDSGTHREQF
TRBV20-1 . SARKLAGGTDTQY
TRBV4-3 . ASSQDLPGVYYGYT
TRBV4-2 . ASSQGGQGNYGYT
TRBV4-1 few ASSQGTVPISYT
TRBV20-1 . SARLAVVETQY
TRBV27 . ASSLSTGFAY
TRBV19 . ATRPGSGAEAF
TRBV4-1 . ASSQVPWTGGSETQY
TRBV29-1 . SATAGFVGEQF
TRBV10-1 . ASSASGGVGEQF